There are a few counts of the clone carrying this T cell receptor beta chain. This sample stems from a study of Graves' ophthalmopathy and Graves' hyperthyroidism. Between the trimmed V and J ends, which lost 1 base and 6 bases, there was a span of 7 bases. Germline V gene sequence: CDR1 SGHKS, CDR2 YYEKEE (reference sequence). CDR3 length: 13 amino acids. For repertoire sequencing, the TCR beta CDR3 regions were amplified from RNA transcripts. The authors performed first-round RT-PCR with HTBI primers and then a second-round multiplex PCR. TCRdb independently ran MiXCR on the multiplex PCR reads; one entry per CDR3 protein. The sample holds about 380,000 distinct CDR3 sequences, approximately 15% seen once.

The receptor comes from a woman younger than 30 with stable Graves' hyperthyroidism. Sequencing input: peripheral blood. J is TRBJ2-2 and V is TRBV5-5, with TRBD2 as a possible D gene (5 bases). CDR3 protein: CASSLRGPGELFF. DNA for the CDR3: TGTGCCAGCAGCTTGCGCGGGCCCGGGGAGCTGTTTTTT.